The source of this T cell receptor beta chain is a study of cytomegalovirus exposure and HLA in healthy donors. About the research overall: Early released data comprised around 80 million unique TCRs from HLA-typed donors.

PCR involved 60 Vbeta and 13 Jbeta primers. Clones were read by immunoSEQ multiplex PCR, and TCRdb kept only the in-frame ones, dropping some. Of 95,000 or so clones in the sample, 70% were seen once. Germline V gene lookup returns CDR1 MDHEN and CDR2 SYDVKM. CDR3 length: 14 amino acids. Note on this clone: One end of the junction is discordant with germline, which a read error may explain.

This chain links TRBV28 with TRBJ2-3; TRBD2 is a possible D gene (6 bases). This sequence was found in a woman between 45 and 60 years old in good health and CMV-seropositive. Sequencing used PBMCs. CDR3 region: CAIKMDAISDPGVF. For the CDR3, the DNA is TGTGCCATCAAGATGGATGCCATCAGTGATCCGGGGGTTTTT.